Shown below are 9 T cell receptor beta chains from a single sample sequenced in a study of graft-versus-host responses after intestinal transplantation. Sequencing used immunoSEQ multiplex PCR; TCRdb keeps in-frame clones, though not all of them. The sample records 130,000 to 150,000 clones, about 90% being singletons. No antigen has been identified for these receptors. The sequenced sample was unstimulated CD4+ T cells sorted from spleen or lymph node cells, obtained before intestinal transplant. Source of these receptors: a human donor who received an intestinal transplant.

This clone has more than one count but fewer than ten. The chain carries TRBV6-5 and TRBJ1-1, with 8 nucleotides matching TRBD1. CDR1 is MNHEY and CDR2 is SVGAGI in the germline V gene. The length of the CDR3 is 15 residues. J lost 6 bases, V lost 0 bases, and 6 bases had no gene match. CDR3 in amino acids: CASSYSTGGRAEAFF. The CDR3 DNA is TGTGCCAGCAGTTACTCTACAGGGGGTAGGGCTGAAGCTTTCTTT.

The chain is built from TRBV19 and TRBJ2-7, with D maybe TRBD1 (6 bases). Per the germline V gene, CDR1 is LNHDA and CDR2 is SQIVND (reference sequence). The CDR3 covers 11 residues. Trimming took off 5 bases at V and 8 bases at J, with 10 bases between the two ends. CDR3 DNA sequence: TGTGCCAGTAGTGTAACAGGGAAGCAGTACTTC. Encoded protein: CASSVTGKQYF.

J is TRBJ1-1 and V is TRBV10-3; the match to TRBD1 covers 8 bases. Germline V gene lookup returns CDR1 ENHRY and CDR2 SYGVKD. V gave up 3 bases and J gave up 5 bases; unmatched junction bases: 5. This CDR3 has 14 amino acids. The DNA for the CDR3 is TGTGCCATCAGTGAAACAGGGGGGTATACTGAAGCTTTCTTT. This gives the protein CAISETGGYTEAFF.

J is TRBJ2-1 and V is TRBV6-5; 9 bases match TRBD2. V was pared by 6 bases and J by 5 bases, with 8 bases of the junction left unmatched. This CDR3 contains 15 residues. The germline V gene encodes CDR1 MNHEY and CDR2 SVGAGI. The CDR3 nucleotides read TGTGCCAGCAGCCTTGCTAGCGGGGCCCACAATGAGCAGTTCTTC. It is translated as CASSLASGAHNEQFF.

The chain is built from TRBV7-8 and TRBJ2-5, with 7 bases that match TRBD1. Trimming cost V 4 bases and J 7 bases; bases outside gene matches: 15. Germline V gene data show CDR1 as SGHVS and CDR2 as FQNEAQ. This CDR3 contains 16 residues. CDR3 sequence reads: CASSSDNDRVYGTQYF. The CDR3 DNA is TGTGCCAGCAGCTCCGATAATGACAGGGTTTATGGGACCCAGTACTTC.

The rearrangement links TRBV12-2 to TRBJ2-5. TRBV12-2 constitutes a pseudogene. This CDR3 is built from 11 residues. CDR3 DNA: TGTGCAAGTGGGTCCCAAGAGACCCAGTACTTC. Protein product: CASGSQETQYF.

The rearrangement joins TRBV5-6 to TRBJ2-7, with D tentatively TRBD2 (6 bases). CDR1 and CDR2 from the germline V gene are SGHDT and YYEEEE. V gave up 1 base and J gave up 5 bases, with 13 bases separating them. CDR3 length equals 14 residues. The DNA for the CDR3 is TGTGCCAGCAGCTTGCCGACTAGAGTAAACGAGCAGTACTTC. This encodes CASSLPTRVNEQYF.

As regards this clone: Other DNA sequences in the sample encode the same CDR3. The chain carries TRBV28 and TRBJ1-5, with a weak D call TRBD1 (6 bases). Germline V lookup: CDR1 MDHEN, CDR2 SYDVKM. This CDR3 is built from 14 residues. The V and J ends lost 7 bases and 2 bases respectively, with 12 bases between them. CDR3 region: CASIRGAGNQPQHF. CDR3 in DNA: TGTGCCAGCATTCGGGGGGCTGGCAATCAGCCCCAGCATTTT. Based on the CDR3 plus reference TRBV28 and TRBJ1-5, the full variable domain is DVKVTQSSRYLVKRTGEKVFLECVQDMDHENMFWYRQDPGLGLRLIYFSYDVKMKEKGDIPEGYSVSREKKERFSLILESASTNQTSMYLCASIRGAGNQPQHFGDGTRLSIL.

The V and J genes are TRBV19 and TRBJ2-7, with 11 nucleotides matching TRBD2. Per the germline V gene, CDR1 is LNHDA and CDR2 is SQIVND (reference sequence). V was clipped by 4 bases and J by 4 bases; unmatched bases: 3. The CDR3 loop spans 14 amino acids. CDR3 DNA sequence: TGTGCCAGTAGTACAACTAGCGGGAGTTACGAGCAGTACTTC. It codes for CASSTTSGSYEQYF.